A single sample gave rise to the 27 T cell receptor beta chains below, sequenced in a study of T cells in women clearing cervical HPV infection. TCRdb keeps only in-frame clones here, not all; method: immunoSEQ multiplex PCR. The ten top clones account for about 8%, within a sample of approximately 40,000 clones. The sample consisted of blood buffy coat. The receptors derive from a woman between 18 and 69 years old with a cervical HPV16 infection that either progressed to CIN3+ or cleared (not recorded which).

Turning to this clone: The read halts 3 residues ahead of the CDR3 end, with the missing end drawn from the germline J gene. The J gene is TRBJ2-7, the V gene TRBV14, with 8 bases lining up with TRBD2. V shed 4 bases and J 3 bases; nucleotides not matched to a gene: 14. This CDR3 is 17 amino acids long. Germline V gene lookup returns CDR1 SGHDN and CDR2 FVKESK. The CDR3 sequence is CASSPRLARFSDYEQYF. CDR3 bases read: TGTGCCAGCAGCCCAAGACTAGCGCGATTCTCAGACTACGAG.

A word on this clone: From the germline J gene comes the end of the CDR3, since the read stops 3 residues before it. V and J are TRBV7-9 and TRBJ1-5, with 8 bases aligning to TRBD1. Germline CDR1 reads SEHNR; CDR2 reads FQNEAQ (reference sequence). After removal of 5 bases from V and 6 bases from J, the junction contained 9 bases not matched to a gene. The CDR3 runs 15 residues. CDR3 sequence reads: CASSTQGANSQPQHF. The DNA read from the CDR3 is TGTGCCAGCAGCACCCAGGGGGCGAATTCTCAGCCC.

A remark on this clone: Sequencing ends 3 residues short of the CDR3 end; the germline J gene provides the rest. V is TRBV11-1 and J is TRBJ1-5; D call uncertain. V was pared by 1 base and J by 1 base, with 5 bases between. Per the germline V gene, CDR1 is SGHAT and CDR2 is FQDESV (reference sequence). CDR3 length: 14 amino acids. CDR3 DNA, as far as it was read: TGTGCCAGCAGCTTAGGCGGGAGCAATCAGCCC. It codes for CASSLGGSNQP. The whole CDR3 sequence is CASSLGGSNQPQHF.

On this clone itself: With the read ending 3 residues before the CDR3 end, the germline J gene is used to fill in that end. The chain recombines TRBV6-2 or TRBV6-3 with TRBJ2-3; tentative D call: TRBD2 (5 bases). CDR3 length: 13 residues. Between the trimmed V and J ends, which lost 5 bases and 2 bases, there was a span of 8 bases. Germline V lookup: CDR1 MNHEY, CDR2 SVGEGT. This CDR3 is CASSLADTDTQYF. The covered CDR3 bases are TGTGCCAGCAGTCTAGCAGACACAGATACG.

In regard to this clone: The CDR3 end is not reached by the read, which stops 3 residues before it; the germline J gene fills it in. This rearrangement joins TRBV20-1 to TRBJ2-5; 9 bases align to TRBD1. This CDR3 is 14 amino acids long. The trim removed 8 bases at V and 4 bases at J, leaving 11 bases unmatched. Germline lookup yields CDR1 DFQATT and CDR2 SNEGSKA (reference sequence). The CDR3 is CSIDRGASIETQYF. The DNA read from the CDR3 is TGCAGTATCGACAGGGGGGCCAGTATAGAGACC.

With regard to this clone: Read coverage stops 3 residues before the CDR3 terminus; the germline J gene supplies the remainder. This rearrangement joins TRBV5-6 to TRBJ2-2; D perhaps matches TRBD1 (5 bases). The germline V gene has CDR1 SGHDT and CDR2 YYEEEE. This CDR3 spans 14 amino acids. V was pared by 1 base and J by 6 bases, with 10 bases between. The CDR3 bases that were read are TGTGCCAGCAGCTTGCGCAGGGCGGCCGGGGAG. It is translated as CASSLRRAAGE. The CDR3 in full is CASSLRRAAGELFF.

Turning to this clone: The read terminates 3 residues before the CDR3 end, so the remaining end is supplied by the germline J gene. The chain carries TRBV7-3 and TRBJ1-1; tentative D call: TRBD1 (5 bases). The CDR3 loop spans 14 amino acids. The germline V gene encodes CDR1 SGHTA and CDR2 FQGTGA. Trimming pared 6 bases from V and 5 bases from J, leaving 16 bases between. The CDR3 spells CASRPGPTGTEAFF. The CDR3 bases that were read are TGTGCCAGCAGGCCCGGACCTACAGGAACTGAA.

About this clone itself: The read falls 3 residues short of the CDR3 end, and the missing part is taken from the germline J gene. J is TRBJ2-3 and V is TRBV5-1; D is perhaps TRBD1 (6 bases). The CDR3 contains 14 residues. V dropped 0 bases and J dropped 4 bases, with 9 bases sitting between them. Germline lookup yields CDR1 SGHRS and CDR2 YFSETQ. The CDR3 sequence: CASSLGQESDTQYF. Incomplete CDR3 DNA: TGCGCCAGCAGCTTGGGACAGGAGTCAGATACG.

The sequenced part of the CDR3 DNA is TGTGCCACCCTCGGGACAAAATACAATGAG. Protein: CATLGTKYNE. Given in full, the CDR3 is CATLGTKYNEQFF. V and J are TRBV10-3 and TRBJ2-1; a weak D match, TRBD1 (6 bases). The DNA ends 3 residues before the CDR3 does, and the rest of the CDR3 is filled in from the germline J gene. The V end was cut by 10 bases, the J end by 4 bases, with 14 bases between. Germline lookup yields CDR1 ENHRY and CDR2 SYGVKD. This CDR3 is built from 13 residues.

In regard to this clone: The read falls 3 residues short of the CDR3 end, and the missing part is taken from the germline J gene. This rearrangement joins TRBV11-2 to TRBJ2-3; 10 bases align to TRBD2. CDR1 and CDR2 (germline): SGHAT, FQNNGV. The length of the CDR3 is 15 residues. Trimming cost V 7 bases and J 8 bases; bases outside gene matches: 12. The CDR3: CASTLSGGAGFTQYF. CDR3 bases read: TGTGCCAGCACCCTAAGCGGGGGGGCCGGTTTTACG.

This CDR3 is CASSARTGVYTF. The DNA read from the CDR3 is TGTGCCAGCAGTGCCCGGACAGGGGTC. The rearrangement uses TRBV6-4 and TRBJ1-2; the match to TRBD1 covers 9 bases. The CDR3 end is not reached by the read, which stops 3 residues before it; the germline J gene fills it in. This CDR3 spans 12 amino acids. Germline-derived CDR1 and CDR2 are MRHNA and SNTAGT.

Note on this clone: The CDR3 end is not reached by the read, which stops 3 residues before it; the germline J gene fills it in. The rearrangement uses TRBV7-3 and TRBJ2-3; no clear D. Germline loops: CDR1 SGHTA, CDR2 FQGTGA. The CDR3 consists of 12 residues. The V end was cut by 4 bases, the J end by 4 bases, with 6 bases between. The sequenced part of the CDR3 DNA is TGTGCCAGCAGCTCGTACTCAGATACG. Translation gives CASSSYSDT. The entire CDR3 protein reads CASSSYSDTQYF.

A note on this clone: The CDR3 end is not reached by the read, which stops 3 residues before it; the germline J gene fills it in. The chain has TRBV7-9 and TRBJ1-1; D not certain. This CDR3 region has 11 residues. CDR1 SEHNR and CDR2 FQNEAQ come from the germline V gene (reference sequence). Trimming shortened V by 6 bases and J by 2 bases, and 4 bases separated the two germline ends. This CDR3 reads CASRLNTEAFF. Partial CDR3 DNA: TGTGCCAGCAGACTAAACACTGAA. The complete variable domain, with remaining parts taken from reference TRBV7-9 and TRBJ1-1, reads DTGVSQNPRHKITKRGQNVTFRCDPISEHNRLYWYRQTLGQGPEFLTYFQNEAQLEKSRLLSDRFSAERPKGSFSTLEIQRTEQGDSAMYLCASRLNTEAFFGQGTRLTVV.

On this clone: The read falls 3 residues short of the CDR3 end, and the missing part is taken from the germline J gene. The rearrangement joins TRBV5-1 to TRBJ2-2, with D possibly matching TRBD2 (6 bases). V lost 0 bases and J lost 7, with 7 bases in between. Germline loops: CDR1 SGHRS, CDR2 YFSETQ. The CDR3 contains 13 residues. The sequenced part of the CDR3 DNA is TGCGCCAGCAGCTTGGTCGGGGGCGGGGAG. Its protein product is CASSLVGGGE. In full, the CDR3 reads CASSLVGGGELFF.

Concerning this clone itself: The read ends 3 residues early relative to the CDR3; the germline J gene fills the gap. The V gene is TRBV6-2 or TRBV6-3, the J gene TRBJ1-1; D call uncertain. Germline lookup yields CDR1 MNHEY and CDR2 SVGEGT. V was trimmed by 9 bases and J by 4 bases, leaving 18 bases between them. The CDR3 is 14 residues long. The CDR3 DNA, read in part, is TGTGCCAGTCGAAAGGACTGGTCGTTCACTGAA. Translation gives CASRKDWSFTE. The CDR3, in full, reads CASRKDWSFTEAFF.

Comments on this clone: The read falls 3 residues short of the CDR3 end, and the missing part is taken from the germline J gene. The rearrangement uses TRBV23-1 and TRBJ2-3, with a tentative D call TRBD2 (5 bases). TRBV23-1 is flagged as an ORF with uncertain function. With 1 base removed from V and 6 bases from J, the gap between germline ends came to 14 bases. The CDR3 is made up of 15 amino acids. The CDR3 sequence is CASSQWVPGLDTQYF. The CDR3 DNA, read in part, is TGCGCCAGCAGTCAATGGGTGCCGGGGTTGGATACG.

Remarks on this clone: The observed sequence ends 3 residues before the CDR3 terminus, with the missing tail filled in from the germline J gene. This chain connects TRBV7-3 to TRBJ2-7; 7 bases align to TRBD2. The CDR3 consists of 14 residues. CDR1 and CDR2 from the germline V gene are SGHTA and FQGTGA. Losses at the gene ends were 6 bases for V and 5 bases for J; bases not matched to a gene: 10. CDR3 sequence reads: CASRDPSGGHEQYF. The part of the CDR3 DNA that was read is TGTGCCAGCAGAGACCCTAGCGGCGGGCACGAG.

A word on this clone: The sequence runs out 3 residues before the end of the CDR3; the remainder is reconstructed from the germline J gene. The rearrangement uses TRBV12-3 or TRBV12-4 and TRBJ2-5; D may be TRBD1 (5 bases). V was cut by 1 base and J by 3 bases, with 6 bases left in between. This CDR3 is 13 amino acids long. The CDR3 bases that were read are TGTGCCAGCAGTTTAGGCAGGGAAGAGACC. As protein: CASSLGREET. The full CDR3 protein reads CASSLGREETQYF.

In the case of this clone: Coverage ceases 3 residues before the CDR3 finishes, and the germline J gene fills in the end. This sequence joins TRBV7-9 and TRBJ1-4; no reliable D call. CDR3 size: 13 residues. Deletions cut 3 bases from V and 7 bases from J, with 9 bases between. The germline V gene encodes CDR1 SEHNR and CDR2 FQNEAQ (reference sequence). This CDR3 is CASSFISGEKLFF. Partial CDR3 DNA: TGTGCCAGCAGCTTTATCAGTGGTGAAAAA.

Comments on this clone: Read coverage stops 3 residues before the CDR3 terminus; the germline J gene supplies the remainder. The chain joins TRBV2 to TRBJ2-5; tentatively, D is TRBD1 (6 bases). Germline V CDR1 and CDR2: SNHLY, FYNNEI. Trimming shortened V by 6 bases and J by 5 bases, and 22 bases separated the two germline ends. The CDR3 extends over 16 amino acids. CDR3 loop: CASRRDPGHQKETQYF. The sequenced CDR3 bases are TGTGCCAGCAGAAGGGATCCGGGACACCAAAAGGAGACC.

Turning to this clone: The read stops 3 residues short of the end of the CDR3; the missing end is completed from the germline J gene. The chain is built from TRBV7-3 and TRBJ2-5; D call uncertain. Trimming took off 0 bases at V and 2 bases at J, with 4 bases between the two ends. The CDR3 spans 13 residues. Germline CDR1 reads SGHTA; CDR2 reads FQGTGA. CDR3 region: CASSLTMQETQYF. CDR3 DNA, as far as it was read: TGTGCCAGCAGCTTAACTATGCAAGAGACC. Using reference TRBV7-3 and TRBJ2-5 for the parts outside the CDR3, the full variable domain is GAGVSQTPSNKVTEKGKYVELRCDPISGHTALYWYRQSLGQGPEFLIYFQGTGAADDSGLPNDRFFAVRPEGSVSTLKIQRTERGDSAVYLCASSLTMQETQYFGPGTRLLVL.

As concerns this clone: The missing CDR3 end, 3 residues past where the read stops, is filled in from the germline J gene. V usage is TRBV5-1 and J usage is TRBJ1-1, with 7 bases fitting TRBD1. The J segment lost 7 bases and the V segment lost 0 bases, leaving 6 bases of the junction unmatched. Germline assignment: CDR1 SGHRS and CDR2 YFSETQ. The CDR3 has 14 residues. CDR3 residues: CASSLGQGEVEAFF. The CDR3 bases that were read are TGCGCCAGCAGCTTGGGACAGGGAGAAGTTGAA.

The CDR3 bases that were read are TGTGCCAGCTCACCAGGACAGGGTCAGCCC. It is translated as CASSPGQGQP. The entire CDR3 is CASSPGQGQPQHF. V is TRBV18 and J is TRBJ1-5; 8 bases agree with TRBD1. Read sequence stops 3 residues before the CDR3 end, and the germline J gene provides the missing end. The CDR3 contains 13 residues. Unmatched junction bases numbered 0, after V lost 2 bases and J lost 6 bases. Germline CDR1 and CDR2: KGHSH and LQKENI. Looking up the rest from reference TRBV18 and TRBJ1-5 gives the full variable domain: NAGVMQNPRHLVRRRGQEARLRCSPMKGHSHVYWYRQLPEEGLKFMVYLQKENIIDESGMPKERFSAEFPKEGPSILRIQQVVRGDSAAYFCASSPGQGQPQHFGDGTRLSIL.

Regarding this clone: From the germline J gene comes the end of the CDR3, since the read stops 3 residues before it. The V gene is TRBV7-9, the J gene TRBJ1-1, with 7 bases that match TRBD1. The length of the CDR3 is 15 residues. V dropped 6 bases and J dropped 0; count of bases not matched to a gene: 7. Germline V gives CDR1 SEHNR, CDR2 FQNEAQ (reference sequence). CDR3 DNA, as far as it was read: TGTGCCAGCAGAGTCAGCGGGACAGTGAACACTGAA. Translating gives CASRVSGTVNTE. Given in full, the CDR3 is CASRVSGTVNTEAFF.

CDR3 in amino acids: CASSLTFRQTKNNEQFF. CDR3 bases read: TGCGCCAGCAGCTTGACATTTAGACAGACCAAGAACAATGAG. V is TRBV5-1 and J is TRBJ2-1; maybe TRBD1 (5 bases). Read coverage stops 3 residues before the CDR3 terminus; the germline J gene supplies the remainder. Trimming left V 1 base short and J 5 bases short, with 19 bases between. The CDR3 consists of 17 residues. Germline CDR1 SGHRS, CDR2 YFSETQ.

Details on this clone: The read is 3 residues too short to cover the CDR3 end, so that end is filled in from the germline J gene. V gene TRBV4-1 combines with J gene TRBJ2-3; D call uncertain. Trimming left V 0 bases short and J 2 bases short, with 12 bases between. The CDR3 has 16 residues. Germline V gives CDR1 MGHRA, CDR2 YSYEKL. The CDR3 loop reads CASSQDLAGFTDTQYF. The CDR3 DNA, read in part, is TGCGCCAGCAGCCAAGACTTGGCAGGATTCACAGATACG.

The CDR3 loop is CASDSFGTGDNYGYTF. CDR3 DNA, as far as it was read: TGTGCCAGCGACAGCTTTGGGACAGGGGATAACTATGGC. The V call is TRBV2, the J call TRBJ1-2; 10 positions agree with TRBD1. From the germline J gene comes the end of the CDR3, since the read stops 3 residues before it. The V and J ends lost 8 bases and 1 base, in that order; junction bases with no gene match: 10. Germline CDR1 and CDR2: SNHLY and FYNNEI. The CDR3 loop spans 16 amino acids.